Listed below are T cell receptor beta chains from one sample, sequenced in a study of beta chain features in type 1 diabetes. The repertoire was sequenced with immunoSEQ multiplex PCR; TCRdb's copy has only in-frame clones and lacks some. The sample holds over 650,000 clones; around 15% are singletons and the top ten take 0.04%. Source material: naive CD4+ T cells from blood. These receptors all come from a young man with type 1 diabetes. Each CDR3 is given without its conserved first and last residue. The order of the fields is V gene, J gene, CDR3 protein.

v_call: TRBV25-1; j_call: TRBJ2-1; cdr3_aa: ASSDYNEQF
v_call: TRBV5-4; j_call: TRBJ1-2; cdr3_aa: ASSFGGNGYT
v_call: TRBV18; j_call: TRBJ2-7; cdr3_aa: ASQGGQTNEQY
v_call: TRBV30; j_call: TRBJ1-1; cdr3_aa: AWSLMNTEAF
v_call: TRBV20-1; j_call: TRBJ2-1; cdr3_aa: SVGQAREQF
v_call: TRBV28; j_call: TRBJ1-2; cdr3_aa: ASRRTAGGGYT
v_call: TRBV4-3; j_call: -; cdr3_aa: ASSQMGGNTDTQH
v_call: TRBV6-5; j_call: TRBJ2-2; cdr3_aa: ATPRGTANTGELF
v_call: TRBV28; j_call: TRBJ2-3; cdr3_aa: ASSSYNTQY
v_call: TRBV25-1; j_call: TRBJ2-3; cdr3_aa: ASSDLNTDTQY
v_call: TRBV7-9; j_call: TRBJ2-1; cdr3_aa: ASSDLGQSSYNEQF
v_call: TRBV29-1; j_call: TRBJ1-1; cdr3_aa: SVSPGQLNTEAF
v_call: TRBV29-1; j_call: TRBJ2-7; cdr3_aa: SVGSYEQY
v_call: TRBV7-2; j_call: TRBJ1-1; cdr3_aa: ASSRQADTEAF
v_call: TRBV9; j_call: TRBJ2-2; cdr3_aa: ASRSGSNTGELF
v_call: TRBV7-9; j_call: TRBJ2-3; cdr3_aa: ASSHPLAGGPDTQY
v_call: TRBV30; j_call: TRBJ2-7; cdr3_aa: AWSVGSYEQY
v_call: TRBV14; j_call: TRBJ2-7; cdr3_aa: ASSPFLDQQY
v_call: TRBV29-1; j_call: TRBJ1-1; cdr3_aa: SVEMGWDPPGTEAF
v_call: TRBV30; j_call: TRBJ1-4; cdr3_aa: AWSVRGAATNEKLF
v_call: TRBV11-2; j_call: TRBJ2-7; cdr3_aa: ASSLVLTSGLYEQY
v_call: TRBV30; j_call: TRBJ2-7; cdr3_aa: AWSSGYEQY
v_call: TRBV7-2; j_call: TRBJ2-2; cdr3_aa: ASSLNGGTGELF
v_call: TRBV10-3; j_call: TRBJ2-1; cdr3_aa: AISVNRDNEQF